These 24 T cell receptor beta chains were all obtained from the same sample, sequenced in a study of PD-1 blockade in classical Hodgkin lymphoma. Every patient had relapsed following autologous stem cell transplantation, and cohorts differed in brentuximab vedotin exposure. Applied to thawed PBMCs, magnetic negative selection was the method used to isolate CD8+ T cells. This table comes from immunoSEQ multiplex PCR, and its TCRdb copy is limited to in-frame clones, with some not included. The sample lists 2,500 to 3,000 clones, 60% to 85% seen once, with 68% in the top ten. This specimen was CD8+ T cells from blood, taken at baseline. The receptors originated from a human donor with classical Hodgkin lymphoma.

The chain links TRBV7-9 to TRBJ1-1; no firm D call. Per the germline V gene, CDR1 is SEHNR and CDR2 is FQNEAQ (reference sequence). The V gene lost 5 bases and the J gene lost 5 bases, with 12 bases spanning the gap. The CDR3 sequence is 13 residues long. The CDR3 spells CASSQNDETEAFF. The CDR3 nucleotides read TGTGCCAGCAGCCAAAATGACGAGACTGAAGCTTTCTTT.

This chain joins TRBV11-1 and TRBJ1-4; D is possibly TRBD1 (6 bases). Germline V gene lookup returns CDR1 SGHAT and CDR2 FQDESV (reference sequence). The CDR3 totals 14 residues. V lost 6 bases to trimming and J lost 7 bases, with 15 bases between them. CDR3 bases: TGTGCCAGCAGAACTGGGGGCATCGGTGAAAAACTGTTTTTT. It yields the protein CASRTGGIGEKLFF.

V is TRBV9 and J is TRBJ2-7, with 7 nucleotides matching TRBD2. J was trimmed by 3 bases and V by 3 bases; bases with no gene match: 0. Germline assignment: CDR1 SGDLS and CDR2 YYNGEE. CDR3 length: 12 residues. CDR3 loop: CASSGGGYEQYF. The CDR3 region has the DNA TGTGCCAGCAGCGGGGGGGGCTACGAGCAGTACTTC.

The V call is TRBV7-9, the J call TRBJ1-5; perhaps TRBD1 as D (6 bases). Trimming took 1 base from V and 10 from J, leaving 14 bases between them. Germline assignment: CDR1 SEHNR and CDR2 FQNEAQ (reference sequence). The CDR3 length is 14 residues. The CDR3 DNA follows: TGTGCCAGCAGCTTAGAGGGGGGCGCGCATCCCCAGCATTTT. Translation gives CASSLEGGAHPQHF.

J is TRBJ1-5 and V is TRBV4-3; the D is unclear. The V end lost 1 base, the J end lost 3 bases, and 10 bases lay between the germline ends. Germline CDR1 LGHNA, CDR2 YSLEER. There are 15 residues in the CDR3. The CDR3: CASSQGYGNNQPQHF. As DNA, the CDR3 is TGCGCCAGCAGCCAAGGGTACGGTAACAATCAGCCCCAGCATTTT.

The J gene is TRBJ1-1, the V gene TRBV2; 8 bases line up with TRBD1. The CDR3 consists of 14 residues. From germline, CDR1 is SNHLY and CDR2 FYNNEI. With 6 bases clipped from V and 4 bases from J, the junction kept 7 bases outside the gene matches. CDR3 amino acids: CASRGDRFGTEAFF. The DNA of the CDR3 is TGTGCCAGCAGAGGGGACAGGTTCGGCACTGAAGCTTTCTTT. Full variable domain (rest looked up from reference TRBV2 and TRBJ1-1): EPEVTQTPSHQVTQMGQEVILRCVPISNHLYFYWYRQILGQKVEFLVSFYNNEISEKSEIFDDQFSVERPDGSNFTLKIRSTKLEDSAMYFCASRGDRFGTEAFFGQGTRLTVV.

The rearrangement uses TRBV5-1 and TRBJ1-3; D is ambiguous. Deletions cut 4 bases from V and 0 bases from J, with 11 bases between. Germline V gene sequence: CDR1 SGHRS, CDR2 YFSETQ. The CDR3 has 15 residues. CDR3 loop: CASSPDLDSGNTIYF. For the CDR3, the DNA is TGCGCCAGCAGCCCGGACCTGGACTCTGGAAACACCATATATTTT.

In DNA form, the CDR3 reads TGTGCCAGCAGCTTGGGCCGCAGCTATGGCTACACCTTC. Translated: CASSLGRSYGYTF. The chain employs TRBV7-8 and TRBJ1-2; no reliable D call. The CDR3 is 13 residues long. Germline V lookup: CDR1 SGHVS, CDR2 FQNEAQ. Trimming took off 3 bases at V and 4 bases at J, with 9 bases between the two ends.

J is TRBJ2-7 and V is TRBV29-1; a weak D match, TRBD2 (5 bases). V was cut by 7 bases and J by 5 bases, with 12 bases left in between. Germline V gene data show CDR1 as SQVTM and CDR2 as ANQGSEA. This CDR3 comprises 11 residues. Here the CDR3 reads CSGGDFHEQYF. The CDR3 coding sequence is TGCAGCGGGGGAGATTTCCACGAGCAGTACTTC.

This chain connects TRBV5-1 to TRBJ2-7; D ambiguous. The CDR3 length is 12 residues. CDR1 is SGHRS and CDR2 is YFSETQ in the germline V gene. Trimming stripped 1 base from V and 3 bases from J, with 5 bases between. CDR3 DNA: TGCGCCAGCAGCTTGCCCAGCTACGAGCAGTACTTC. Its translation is CASSLPSYEQYF.

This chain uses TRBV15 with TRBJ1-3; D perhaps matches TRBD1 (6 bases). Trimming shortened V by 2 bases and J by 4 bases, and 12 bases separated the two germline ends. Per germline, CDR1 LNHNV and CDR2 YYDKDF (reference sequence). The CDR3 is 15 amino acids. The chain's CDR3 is CATSRSLGQGNTIYF. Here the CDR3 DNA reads TGTGCCACCAGCAGAAGTCTCGGACAGGGAAACACCATATATTTT.

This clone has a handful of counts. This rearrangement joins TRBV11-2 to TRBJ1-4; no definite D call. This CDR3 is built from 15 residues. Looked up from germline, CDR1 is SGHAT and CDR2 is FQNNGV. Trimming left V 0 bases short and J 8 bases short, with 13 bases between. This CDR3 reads CASSLEYSSREKLFF. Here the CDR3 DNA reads TGTGCCAGCAGCTTAGAGTACAGCAGCCGGGAAAAACTGTTTTTT.

Written as DNA, the CDR3 is TGTGCCAGCAGAGAGACAGGGAGCACCGAGCAGTACTTC. It is translated as CASRETGSTEQYF. This chain uses TRBV5-4 with TRBJ2-7; 7 positions agree with TRBD1. The CDR3 contains 13 residues. CDR1 SGHNT and CDR2 YYREEE come from the germline V gene (reference sequence). J lost 6 bases, V lost 5 bases, and 8 bases had no gene match.

The CDR3 nucleotides read TGCGCCAGCAGCCAAGAAGACATAGTGAACCCTAACTATGGCTACACCTTC. Protein sequence: CASSQEDIVNPNYGYTF. The chain is built from TRBV4-3 and TRBJ1-2; D gene ambiguous. Germline V gene sequence: CDR1 LGHNA, CDR2 YSLEER. CDR3 length: 17 amino acids. The V gene lost 0 bases and the J gene lost 0 bases, with 14 bases spanning the gap.

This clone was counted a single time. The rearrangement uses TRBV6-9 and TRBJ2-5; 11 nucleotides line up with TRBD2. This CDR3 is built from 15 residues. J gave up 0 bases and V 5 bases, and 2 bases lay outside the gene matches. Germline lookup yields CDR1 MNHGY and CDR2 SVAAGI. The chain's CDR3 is CASSVSGGDQETQYF. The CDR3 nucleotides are TGTGCCAGCAGTGTTAGCGGGGGGGACCAAGAGACCCAGTACTTC.

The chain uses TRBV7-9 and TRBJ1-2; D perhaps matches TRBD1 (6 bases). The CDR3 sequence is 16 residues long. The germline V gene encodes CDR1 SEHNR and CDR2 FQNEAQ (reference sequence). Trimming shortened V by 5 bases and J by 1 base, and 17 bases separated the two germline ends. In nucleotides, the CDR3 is TGTGCCAGCAGCACATCCTCGGGGGGCCTTAACTATGGCTACACCTTC. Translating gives CASSTSSGGLNYGYTF.

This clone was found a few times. The CDR3 bases are TGTGCCAGCAGTTTATTTCCCCCCCCCTACGAGCAGTACTTC. Encoded protein: CASSLFPPPYEQYF. V is TRBV27 and J is TRBJ2-7; no firm D call. Germline values: CDR1 MNHEY, CDR2 SMNVEV (reference sequence). Trimming took 1 base from V and 2 from J, leaving 9 bases between them. The length of the CDR3 is 14 residues.

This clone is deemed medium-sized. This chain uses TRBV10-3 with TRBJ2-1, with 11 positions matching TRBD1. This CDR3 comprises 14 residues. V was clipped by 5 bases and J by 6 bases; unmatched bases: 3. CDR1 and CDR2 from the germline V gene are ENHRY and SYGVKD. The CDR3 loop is CAISTGTGGNEQFF. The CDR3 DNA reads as TGTGCCATCAGTACCGGGACAGGGGGCAATGAGCAGTTCTTC.

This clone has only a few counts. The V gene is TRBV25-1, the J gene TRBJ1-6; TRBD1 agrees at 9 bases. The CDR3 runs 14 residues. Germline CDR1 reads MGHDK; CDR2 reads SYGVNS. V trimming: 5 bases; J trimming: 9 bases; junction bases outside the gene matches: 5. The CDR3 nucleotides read TGTGCCAGCAGTTGGGACAGGGATAGTTCACCCCTCCACTTT. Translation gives CASSWDRDSSPLHF.

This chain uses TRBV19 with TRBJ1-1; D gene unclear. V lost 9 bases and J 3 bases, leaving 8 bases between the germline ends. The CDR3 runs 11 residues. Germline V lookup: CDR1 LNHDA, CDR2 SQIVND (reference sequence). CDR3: CASPGYTEAFF. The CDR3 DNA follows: TGTGCCAGCCCGGGTTACACTGAAGCTTTCTTT.

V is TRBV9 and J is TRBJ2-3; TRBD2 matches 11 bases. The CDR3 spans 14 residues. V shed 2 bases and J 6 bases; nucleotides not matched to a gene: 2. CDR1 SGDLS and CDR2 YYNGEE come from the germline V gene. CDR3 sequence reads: CASSVSGGADTQYF. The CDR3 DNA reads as TGTGCCAGCAGCGTTAGCGGGGGGGCCGATACGCAGTATTTT.

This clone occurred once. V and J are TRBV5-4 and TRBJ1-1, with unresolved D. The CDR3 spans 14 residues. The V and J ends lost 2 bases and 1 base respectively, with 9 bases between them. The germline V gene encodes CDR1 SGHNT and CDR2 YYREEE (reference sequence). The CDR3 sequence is CASSFGAGNTEAFF. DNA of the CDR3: TGTGCCAGCAGCTTCGGTGCGGGGAACACTGAAGCTTTCTTT.

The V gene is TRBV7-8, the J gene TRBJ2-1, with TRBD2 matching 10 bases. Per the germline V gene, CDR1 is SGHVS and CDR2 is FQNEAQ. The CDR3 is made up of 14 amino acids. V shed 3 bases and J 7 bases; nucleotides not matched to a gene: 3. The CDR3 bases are TGTGCCAGCAGCTTTAGCGGGGGGATGAATGAGCAGTTCTTC. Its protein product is CASSFSGGMNEQFF.

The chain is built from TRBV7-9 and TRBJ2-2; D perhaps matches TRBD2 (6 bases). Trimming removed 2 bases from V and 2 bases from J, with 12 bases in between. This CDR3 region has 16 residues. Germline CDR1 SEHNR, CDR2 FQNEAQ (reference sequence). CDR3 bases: TGTGCCAGCAGCTTATTAGCGGAGATAAACACCGGGGAGCTGTTTTTT. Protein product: CASSLLAEINTGELFF.